This is a list of T cell receptor beta chains from one sample in a study of blood T cell repertoires in COVID-19. TCRdb keeps only in-frame clones here, not all; method: immunoSEQ multiplex PCR. The data contain 200,000 to 250,000 clones, 88% of them singletons. Sequencing used peripheral blood. Receptors were obtained from a woman in her sixties or seventies with acute or convalescent COVID-19. CDR3s include the opening cysteine and the closing phenylalanine or tryptophan. A D gene is named only where the DNA matches it firmly. Size tells how often a clone was seen (once, few, many) or the class of an expanded clone, and some rows leave it out.

j_call d_call v_call clone_size cdr3_aa cdr3_nt
TRBJ2-1 TRBD2 TRBV9 NA CASSVASGSNEQFF TGTGCCAGCAGCGTAGCTAGCGGGAGTAATGAGCAGTTCTTC
TRBJ1-1 NA TRBV7-8 NA CASSLRLNTEAFF TGTGCCAGCAGCCTCAGGCTGAACACTGAAGCTTTCTTT
TRBJ1-1 NA TRBV12-3/TRBV12-4 NA CATQGLNTEAFF TGTGCCACCCAGGGTCTGAACACTGAAGCTTTCTTT
TRBJ1-4 NA TRBV27 NA CASSFKRATEKLFF TGTGCCAGCAGTTTCAAGAGGGCAACCGAAAAACTGTTTTTT
TRBJ1-1 NA TRBV7-2 once CASSLRGDVKAFF TGTGCCAGCAGCTTACGCGGGGACGTTAAAGCTTTCTTT
TRBJ1-4 TRBD1 TRBV11-2 few CASSLDPWTGEKLFF TGTGCCAGCAGCTTAGATCCATGGACAGGTGAAAAACTGTTTTTT
TRBJ1-2 TRBD1 TRBV13 once CASSSDRATYGYTF TGTGCCAGCAGCTCGGACAGGGCTACCTATGGCTACACCTTC
TRBJ2-5 TRBD2 TRBV4-3 NA CASSQDPGTSGETQYF TGCGCCAGCAGCCAAGATCCCGGGACTAGCGGGGAGACCCAGTACTTC
TRBJ1-4 NA TRBV19 NA CASSILPGGGKLFF TGTGCCAGTAGTATCCTTCCGGGGGGAGGAAAACTGTTTTTT
TRBJ1-1 TRBD1 TRBV28 NA CASRDRGPSTEAFF TGTGCCAGCAGGGACAGGGGGCCGAGCACTGAAGCTTTCTTT
TRBJ1-1 NA TRBV25-1 NA CASSEYRLTEDTEAFF TGTGCCAGCAGTGAATACCGCCTTACTGAGGACACTGAAGCTTTCTTT
TRBJ1-2 NA TRBV10-3 NA CAISEPFGTANYGYTF TGTGCCATCAGTGAGCCCTTTGGAACAGCTAACTATGGCTACACCTTC
TRBJ1-1 TRBD1 TRBV19 once CASSPRLTGPTEAFF TGTGCCAGTAGTCCTCGACTGACAGGGCCCACTGAAGCTTTCTTT
TRBJ2-2 NA TRBV28 NA CASSGAGTDTGELFF TGTGCCAGCAGTGGGGCGGGAACGGACACCGGGGAGCTGTTTTTT
TRBJ1-4 NA TRBV7-2 few CASSLDGRVTNEKLFF TGTGCCAGCAGCTTAGATGGGAGGGTAACTAATGAAAAACTGTTTTTT
TRBJ2-3 NA TRBV5-4 NA CASSLVTGERADTQYF TGTGCCAGCAGCTTGGTTACGGGGGAGAGGGCAGATACGCAGTATTTT